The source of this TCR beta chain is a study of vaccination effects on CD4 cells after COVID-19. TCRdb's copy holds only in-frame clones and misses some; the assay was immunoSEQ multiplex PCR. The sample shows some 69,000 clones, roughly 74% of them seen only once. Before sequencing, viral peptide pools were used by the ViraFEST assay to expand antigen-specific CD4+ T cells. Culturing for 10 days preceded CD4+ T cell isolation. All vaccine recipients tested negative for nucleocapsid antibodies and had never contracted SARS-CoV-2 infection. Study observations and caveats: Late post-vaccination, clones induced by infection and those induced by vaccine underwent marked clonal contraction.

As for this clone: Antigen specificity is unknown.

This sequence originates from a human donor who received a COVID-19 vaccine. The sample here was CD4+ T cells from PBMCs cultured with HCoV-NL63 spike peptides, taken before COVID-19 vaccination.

This CDR3 reads CASTASGTGELFF. In nucleotides, the CDR3 is TGTGCCAGCACTGCCTCGGGCACCGGGGAGCTGTTTTTT. The rearrangement links TRBV2 to TRBJ2-2; D ambiguous. This CDR3 comprises 13 residues. Germline V lookup: CDR1 SNHLY, CDR2 FYNNEI. With 7 bases removed from V and 4 bases from J, the gap between germline ends came to 10 bases.